This T cell receptor beta chain was identified in a study of prognosis after radiotherapy for stage I lung cancer. Study at large: Stereotactic body radiotherapy was given without concurrent therapy in all patients. While some 15 patients showed no significant progression after radiotherapy, a few developed distant metastases at a median of 7 months.

Study results and limitations: Diminished Shannon entropy following stereotactic body radiation therapy characterized patients who developed distant metastases.

This clonotype was seen once. The antigen remains unidentified. At one end the junction does not follow the germline gene, possibly because of a read error. The genomic DNA TCR beta CDR3 region underwent two rounds of multiplex PCR. With primers specific to each TRBV and TRBJ gene, the first-round PCR was performed. Universal primers were used in the second round of PCR. A single record per CDR3 protein comes from TCRdb applying MiXCR to the multiplex PCR reads. The sample carries about 13,000 distinct CDR3 sequences, roughly a quarter recorded once. This CDR3 region has 16 residues. Germline CDR1 MDHEN, CDR2 SYDVKM.

This sequence originates from a donor at least 50 years old with non-small cell lung cancer. The chain has TRBV28 and TRBJ1-5, with D perhaps TRBD1 (6 bases). The starting material was PBMCs, obtained before or after stereotactic body radiation therapy (not recorded which). The CDR3 DNA follows: TGTGTCAGCAGATGGACAACGACAGGATTAGGGCAGCCCCAGCATTTT. Translated, it gives CVSRWTTTGLGQPQHF. Combining the CDR3 with reference TRBV28 and TRBJ1-5 gives the whole variable domain DVKVTQSSRYLVKRTGEKVFLECVQDMDHENMFWYRQDPGLGLRLIYFSYDVKMKEKGDIPEGYSVSREKKERFSLILESASTNQTSMYLCVSRWTTTGLGQPQHFGDGTRLSIL.